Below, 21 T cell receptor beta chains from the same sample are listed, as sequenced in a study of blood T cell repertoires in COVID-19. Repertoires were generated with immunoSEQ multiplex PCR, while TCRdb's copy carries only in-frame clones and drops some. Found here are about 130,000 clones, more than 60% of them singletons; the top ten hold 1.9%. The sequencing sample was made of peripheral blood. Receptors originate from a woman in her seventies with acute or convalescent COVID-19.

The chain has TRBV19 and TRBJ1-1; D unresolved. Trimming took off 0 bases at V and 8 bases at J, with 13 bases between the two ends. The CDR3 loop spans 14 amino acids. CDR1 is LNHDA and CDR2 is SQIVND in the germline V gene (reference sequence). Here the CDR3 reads CASSIDPRGGEAFF. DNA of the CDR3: TGTGCCAGTAGTATAGATCCCCGGGGAGGGGAAGCTTTCTTT.

For the CDR3, the DNA is TGTGCCAGTATTGGGTTTTGGACAGCTTCTGGAAACACCATATATTTT. Translation gives CASIGFWTASGNTIYF. This chain links TRBV19 with TRBJ1-3; D perhaps matches TRBD1 (6 bases). V dropped 7 bases and J dropped 1 base, with 17 bases sitting between them. Germline values: CDR1 LNHDA, CDR2 SQIVND (reference sequence). The CDR3 is 16 amino acids.

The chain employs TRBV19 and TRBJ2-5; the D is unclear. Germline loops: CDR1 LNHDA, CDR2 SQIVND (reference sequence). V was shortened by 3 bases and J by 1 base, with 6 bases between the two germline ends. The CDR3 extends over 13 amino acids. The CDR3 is CASSMVAQETQYF. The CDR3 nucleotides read TGTGCCAGTAGTATGGTGGCCCAAGAGACCCAGTACTTC. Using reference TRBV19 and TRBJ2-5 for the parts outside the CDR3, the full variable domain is DGGITQSPKYLFRKEGQNVTLSCEQNLNHDAMYWYRQDPGQGLRLIYYSQIVNDFQKGDIAEGYSVSREKKESFPLTVTSAQKNPTAFYLCASSMVAQETQYFGPGTRLLVL.

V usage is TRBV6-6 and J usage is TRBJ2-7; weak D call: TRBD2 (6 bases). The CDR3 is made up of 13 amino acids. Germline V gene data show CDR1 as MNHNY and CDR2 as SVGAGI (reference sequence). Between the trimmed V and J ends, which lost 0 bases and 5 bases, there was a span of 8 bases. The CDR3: CASSYSRENEQYF. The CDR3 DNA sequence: TGTGCCAGCAGTTACTCCCGGGAGAACGAGCAGTACTTC.

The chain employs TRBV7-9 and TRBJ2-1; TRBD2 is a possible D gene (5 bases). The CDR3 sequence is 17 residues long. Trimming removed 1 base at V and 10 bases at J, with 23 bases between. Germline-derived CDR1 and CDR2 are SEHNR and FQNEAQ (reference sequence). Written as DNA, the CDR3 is TGTGCCAGCAGCTTAGTCGCGCCTAGCCGGAAAACATACGAGCAGTTCTTC. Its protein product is CASSLVAPSRKTYEQFF.

CDR3 loop: CASSLGEGTGELFF. DNA of the CDR3: TGTGCCAGCAGCTTAGGAGAGGGCACCGGGGAGCTGTTTTTT. The chain couples TRBV11-2 to TRBJ2-2; tentatively, D is TRBD2 (5 bases). Per germline, CDR1 SGHAT and CDR2 FQNNGV. The CDR3 totals 14 residues. Trimming took off 1 base at V and 4 bases at J, with 7 bases between the two ends.

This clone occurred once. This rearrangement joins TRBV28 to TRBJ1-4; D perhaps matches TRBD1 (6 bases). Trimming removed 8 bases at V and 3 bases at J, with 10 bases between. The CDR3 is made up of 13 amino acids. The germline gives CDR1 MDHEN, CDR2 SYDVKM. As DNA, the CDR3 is TGTGCCAGCCACAGGGAAGCTAATGAAAAACTGTTTTTT. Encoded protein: CASHREANEKLFF.

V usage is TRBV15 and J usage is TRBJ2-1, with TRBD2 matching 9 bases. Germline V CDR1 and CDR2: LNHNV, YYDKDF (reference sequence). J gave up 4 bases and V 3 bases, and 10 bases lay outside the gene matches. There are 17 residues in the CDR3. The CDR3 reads CATSSYRLAGGYNEQFF. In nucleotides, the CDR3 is TGTGCCACCAGCAGCTATAGGTTGGCGGGAGGGTACAATGAGCAGTTCTTC.

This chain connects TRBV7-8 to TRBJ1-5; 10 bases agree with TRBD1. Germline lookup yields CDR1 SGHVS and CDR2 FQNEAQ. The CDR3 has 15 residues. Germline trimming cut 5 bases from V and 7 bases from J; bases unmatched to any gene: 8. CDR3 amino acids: CASSKGTGVGQPQHF. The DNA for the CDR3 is TGTGCCAGCAGCAAAGGGACAGGGGTGGGGCAGCCCCAGCATTTT.

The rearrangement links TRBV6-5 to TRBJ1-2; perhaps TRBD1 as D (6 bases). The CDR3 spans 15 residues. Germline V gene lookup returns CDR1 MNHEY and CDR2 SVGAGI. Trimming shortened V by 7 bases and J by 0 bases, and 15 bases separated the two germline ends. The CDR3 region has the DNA TGTGCCAGCACTAGGGGGACCCAAGCTAACTATGGCTACACCTTC. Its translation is CASTRGTQANYGYTF.

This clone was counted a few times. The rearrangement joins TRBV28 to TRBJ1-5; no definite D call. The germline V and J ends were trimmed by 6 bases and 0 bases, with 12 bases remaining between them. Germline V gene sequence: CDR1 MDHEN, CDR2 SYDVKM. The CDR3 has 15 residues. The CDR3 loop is CASRSDKYSNQPQHF. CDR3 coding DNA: TGTGCCAGCAGATCAGACAAATATAGCAATCAGCCCCAGCATTTT.

The CDR3 sequence is CASSPTEGAFF. CDR3 bases: TGTGCCAGCTCACCAACAGAGGGAGCTTTCTTT. The J gene is TRBJ1-1, the V gene TRBV18, with D unresolved. The CDR3 consists of 11 residues. CDR1 is KGHSH and CDR2 is LQKENI in the germline V gene. The V gene lost 2 bases and the J gene lost 10 bases, with 8 bases spanning the gap.

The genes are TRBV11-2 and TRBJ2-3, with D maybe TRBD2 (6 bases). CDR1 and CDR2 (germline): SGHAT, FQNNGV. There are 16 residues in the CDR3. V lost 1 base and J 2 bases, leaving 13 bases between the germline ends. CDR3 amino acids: CASSLVAEPNTDTQYF. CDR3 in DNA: TGTGCCAGCAGCTTAGTAGCGGAACCTAACACAGATACGCAGTATTTT. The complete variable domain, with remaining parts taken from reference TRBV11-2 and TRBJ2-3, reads EAGVAQSPRYKIIEKRQSVAFWCNPISGHATLYWYQQILGQGPKLLIQFQNNGVVDDSQLPKDRFSAERLKGVDSTLKIQPAKLEDSAVYLCASSLVAEPNTDTQYFGPGTRLTVL.

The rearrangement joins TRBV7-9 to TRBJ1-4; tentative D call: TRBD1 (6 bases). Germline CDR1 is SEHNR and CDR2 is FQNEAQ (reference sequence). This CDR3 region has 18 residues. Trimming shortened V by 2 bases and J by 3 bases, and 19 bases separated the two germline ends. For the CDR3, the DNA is TGTGCCAGCAGCTTACTCCGGGACACGGGGTGGGCTAATGAAAAACTGTTTTTT. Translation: CASSLLRDTGWANEKLFF.

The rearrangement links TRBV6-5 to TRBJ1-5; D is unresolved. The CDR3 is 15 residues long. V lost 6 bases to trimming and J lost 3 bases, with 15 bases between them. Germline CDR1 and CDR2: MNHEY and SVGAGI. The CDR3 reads CASSLEGTNNQPQHF. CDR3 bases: TGTGCCAGCAGCCTTGAGGGTACCAACAATCAGCCCCAGCATTTT.

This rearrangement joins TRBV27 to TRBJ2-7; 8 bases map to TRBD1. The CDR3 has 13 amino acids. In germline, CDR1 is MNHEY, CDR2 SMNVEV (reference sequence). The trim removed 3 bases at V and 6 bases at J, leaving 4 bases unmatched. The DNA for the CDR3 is TGTGCCAGCAGTTTGTGGACAGGGATCGAGCAGTACTTC. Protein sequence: CASSLWTGIEQYF.

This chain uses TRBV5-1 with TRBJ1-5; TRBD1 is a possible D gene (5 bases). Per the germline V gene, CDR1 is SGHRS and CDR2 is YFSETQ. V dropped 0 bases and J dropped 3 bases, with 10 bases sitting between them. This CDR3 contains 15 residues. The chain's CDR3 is CASSLAGVDNQPQHF. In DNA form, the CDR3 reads TGCGCCAGCAGCTTGGCGGGGGTAGACAATCAGCCCCAGCATTTT.

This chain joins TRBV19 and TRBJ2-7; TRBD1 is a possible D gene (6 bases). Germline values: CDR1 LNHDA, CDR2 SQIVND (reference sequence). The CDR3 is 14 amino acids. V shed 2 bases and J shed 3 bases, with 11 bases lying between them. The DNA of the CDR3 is TGTGCCAGTAGTATAACAGGGAAGAGCTACGAGCAGTACTTC. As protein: CASSITGKSYEQYF.

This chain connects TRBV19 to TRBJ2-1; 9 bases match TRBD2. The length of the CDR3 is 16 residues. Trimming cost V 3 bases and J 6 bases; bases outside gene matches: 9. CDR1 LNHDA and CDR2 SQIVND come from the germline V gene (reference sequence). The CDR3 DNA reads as TGTGCCAGTAGTATTTCGGGCGGGAGGGCGCTCAATGAGCAGTTCTTC. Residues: CASSISGGRALNEQFF.

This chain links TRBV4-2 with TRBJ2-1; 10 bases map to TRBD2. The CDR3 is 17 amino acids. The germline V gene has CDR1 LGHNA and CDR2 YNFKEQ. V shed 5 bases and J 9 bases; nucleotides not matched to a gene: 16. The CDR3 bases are TGTGCCAGCAGCGCACCTAGAGGGGCTAGCGGGAGTAGTGAGCAGTTCTTC. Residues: CASSAPRGASGSSEQFF.

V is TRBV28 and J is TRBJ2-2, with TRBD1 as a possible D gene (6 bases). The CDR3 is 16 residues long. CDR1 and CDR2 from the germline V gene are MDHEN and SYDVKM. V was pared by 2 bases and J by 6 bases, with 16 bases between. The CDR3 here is CASSLLGGSAAGELFF. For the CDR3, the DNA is TGTGCCAGCAGTTTACTTGGGGGCTCAGCGGCCGGGGAGCTGTTTTTT.